Listed below are T cell receptor beta chains from one sample, sequenced in a study of cytomegalovirus exposure and HLA in healthy donors. Assay: immunoSEQ multiplex PCR; the TCRdb copy retains only in-frame clones and omits some. The sample yields some 90,000 clones, roughly four fifths seen once. Specimen: PBMCs. These receptors all stem from a man aged 25 to 40 in good health and CMV-seronegative. The CDR3 runs from the conserved cysteine through the conserved F or W. A D gene is named only where the DNA matches it firmly. Some rows mark clone size as missing; the rest say once, few, many or name a class of expanded clone.

j_gene | v_gene | d_gene | abundance | CDR3nt | CDR3aa
TRBJ2-1 | TRBV6-1 | TRBD2 | NA | TGTGCCAGCACGACTAGCGGGATGAATGAGCAGTTCTTC | CASTTSGMNEQFF
TRBJ1-6 | TRBV7-9 | NA | NA | TGTGCCAGCAGTCCTGGGAGGCCAGCGTTCAGCTCCTATAATTCACCCCTCCACTTT | CASSPGRPAFSSYNSPLHF
TRBJ2-3 | TRBV11-3 | TRBD2 | NA | TGTGCCAGCAGCTTCGGGACTAGCGGGACTCGCACAGATACGCAGTATTTT | CASSFGTSGTRTDTQYF
TRBJ2-2 | TRBV9 | NA | NA | TGTGCCAGCAGCCCCCGTCAGGCAGGTTTGAACACCGGGGAGCTGTTTTTT | CASSPRQAGLNTGELFF
TRBJ1-1 | TRBV29-1 | NA | NA | TGCAGCGCGCTAGCCTCGGGCTACACTGAAGCTTTCTTT | CSALASGYTEAFF
TRBJ1-6 | TRBV7-3 | TRBD1 | NA | TGTGCCAGCAGTAGGGACAGGATCTATAATTCACCCCTCCACTTT | CASSRDRIYNSPLHF
TRBJ2-1 | TRBV27 | NA | once | TGTGCCAGCAGTCCGGGGGAGAGCACCCGGGTCTACAATGAGCAGTTCTTC | CASSPGESTRVYNEQFF
TRBJ2-7 | TRBV7-9 | TRBD2 | NA | TGTTCCAGCAGCCCGGGGGGAATCGCAGGGAACTACGAGCAGTACTTC | CSSSPGGIAGNYEQYF
TRBJ1-1 | TRBV4-2 | TRBD1 | few | TGTGCCAGCAGCCACCCGGGACAGGGGACTGAAGCTTTCTTT | CASSHPGQGTEAFF
TRBJ2-1 | TRBV9 | NA | NA | TGTGCCAGCAGCGTAGATAACGGTGTGAATGAGCAGTTCTTC | CASSVDNGVNEQFF
TRBJ2-7 | TRBV5-1 | NA | NA | TGCGCCAGCAACTATCCAGAAGGAGGCACCTACGAGCAGTACTTC | CASNYPEGGTYEQYF
TRBJ1-2 | TRBV13 | NA | NA | TGTGCCAGCAGCCAAGCGGACAGCGGCTACACCTTC | CASSQADSGYTF
TRBJ1-4 | TRBV19 | NA | NA | TGTGCCAGTAGTGCTCAAGGGGCAACTAATGAAAAACTGTTTTTT | CASSAQGATNEKLFF
TRBJ2-7 | TRBV10-3 | NA | NA | TGTGCCATCAGTGAGCTCCGTTCTAAAAACGAGCAGTACTTC | CAISELRSKNEQYF
TRBJ1-4 | TRBV19 | NA | NA | TGTGCCAGCCATAAGAGCAACAAGGGGAGGGGTGAAAAACTGTTTTTT | CASHKSNKGRGEKLFF
TRBJ1-5 | TRBV27 | TRBD1 | once | TGTGCCAGCAGTCCCCGGGACAGGTTGAGGCATCAGCCCCAGCATTTT | CASSPRDRLRHQPQHF
TRBJ2-5 | TRBV7-2 | NA | NA | TGTGCCAGCAGCTTAGGGCAAGCGCGGGAGACCCAGTACTTC | CASSLGQARETQYF
TRBJ2-5 | TRBV29-1 | NA | NA | TGCAGCGTTGAAGTTGCAACAGGGCCCGGGGAGACCCAGTACTTC | CSVEVATGPGETQYF
TRBJ1-1 | TRBV7-3 | TRBD1 | NA | TGTGCCAGCAGCGCCCATGGGGCAGGGGGCCACACTGAAGCTTTCTTT | CASSAHGAGGHTEAFF
TRBJ2-2 | TRBV4-1 | NA | few | TGCGCCAGCAGCCCAAACACCGGGGAGCTGTTTTTT | CASSPNTGELFF
TRBJ2-2 | TRBV9 | TRBD1 | NA | TGTGCCAGCAGTGACTACGATGCGACAGGGCCCGCCGGGGAGCTGTTTTTT | CASSDYDATGPAGELFF
TRBJ1-5 | TRBV6-5 | TRBD1 | few | TGTGCCAGCGGTCGGACAGGGGGTCAGCCCCAGCATTTT | CASGRTGGQPQHF
TRBJ1-2 | TRBV9 | NA | NA | TGTGCCAGCAGCGTTTCGACAGATAACTATGGCTACACCTTC | CASSVSTDNYGYTF
TRBJ1-5 | TRBV6-5 | NA | NA | TGTGCCAGCAATCAAGGACTACCGACTAATCAGCCCCAGCATTTT | CASNQGLPTNQPQHF
TRBJ1-2 | TRBV19 | NA | NA | TGTGCCTCAGGGGTCGCCTATGGCTACACCTTC | CASGVAYGYTF
TRBJ2-7 | TRBV7-8 | NA | NA | TGTGCCAGCAGCTCAGGGAATTGGGCTTCTTCCTACGAGCAGTACTTC | CASSSGNWASSYEQYF
TRBJ1-2 | TRBV5-1 | TRBD1 | NA | TGCGCCAGCAGCGCCTCCGGGACAGTGGGGGGCTACACCTTC | CASSASGTVGGYTF
TRBJ1-4 | TRBV11-2 | TRBD1 | NA | TGTGCCAGCAGCCTCGGGACAGGGATTGAAAAACTGTTTTTT | CASSLGTGIEKLFF
TRBJ1-1 | TRBV7-3 | NA | NA | TGTGCCAGCAGCTTAAGGGGGGGGCGCGACACTGAAGCTTTCTTT | CASSLRGGRDTEAFF
TRBJ1-5 | TRBV19 | NA | NA | TGTGCCAGTAGTCCGGACGGACGGGGTCAGCCCCAGCATTTT | CASSPDGRGQPQHF
TRBJ2-3 | TRBV28 | NA | NA | TGTGCCAGCAGTCCCCTCTCAGGAAGCACAGATACGCAGTATTTT | CASSPLSGSTDTQYF
TRBJ2-3 | TRBV19 | TRBD2 | NA | TGTGCCACCCGGGACTACGAGGCCTCTAGCACAGATACGCAGTATTTT | CATRDYEASSTDTQYF
TRBJ1-2 | TRBV10-3 | TRBD1 | NA | TGTGCCATCAGCGGGGGACAGGAGAGGGGGTCGTATGGCTACACCTTC | CAISGGQERGSYGYTF
TRBJ1-5 | TRBV6-6 | NA | NA | TGTGCCAGCAGTCCCTACAGGGACAATCAGCCCCAGCATTTT | CASSPYRDNQPQHF
TRBJ1-2 | TRBV4-3 | NA | few | TGCGCCAGCAGCCAAGAAAGACAGAGGCGTTATGGCTACACCTTC | CASSQERQRRYGYTF
TRBJ2-7 | TRBV4-2 | TRBD2 | few | TGTGCCAGCAGCCCGGGGGGTACCTACGAGCAGTACTTC | CASSPGGTYEQYF
TRBJ1-2 | TRBV28 | NA | NA | TGTGCCAGCAGCTCGGGAGGGGCGTATAACTATGGCTACACCTTC | CASSSGGAYNYGYTF
TRBJ2-3 | TRBV5-4 | TRBD2 | NA | TGTGCCAGCAGCTTCGGGGGGGCCGAGGATACGCAGTATTTT | CASSFGGAEDTQYF
TRBJ1-5 | TRBV15 | TRBD1 | NA | TGTGCCACCAGCAAAAGTATCAGGGGGCTGGGGAGCAATCAGCCCCAGCATTTT | CATSKSIRGLGSNQPQHF
TRBJ2-1 | TRBV7-9 | NA | NA | TGTGCCAGCAGCCCCCAGGGGCCCCCTTCCTACAATGAGCAGTTCTTC | CASSPQGPPSYNEQFF
TRBJ2-6 | TRBV2 | NA | many | TGTGCCAGCATTGGATGGGCCTCTGGGGCCAACGTCCTGACTTTC | CASIGWASGANVLTF
TRBJ2-3 | TRBV6-4 | TRBD2 | once | TGTGCCAGCAGTGCTGAGACTAGCGGGCCAGATACGCAGTATTTT | CASSAETSGPDTQYF
TRBJ2-3 | TRBV15 | TRBD2 | NA | TGTGCCACCAGCAGAATCTTTCTAGCGGGGGGGCGAGATACGCAGTATTTT | CATSRIFLAGGRDTQYF
TRBJ2-4 | TRBV5-6 | TRBD1 | few | TGTGCCAGCAGCTTAGACAGGGAAAACATTCAGTACTTC | CASSLDRENIQYF
TRBJ1-3 | TRBV7-2 | NA | NA | TGTGCCAGCAGCTTAGCGATGGGACTCTCTGGAAACACCATATATTTT | CASSLAMGLSGNTIYF
TRBJ1-2 | TRBV7-9 | TRBD1 | few | TGTGCCAGCAGCTCCACAGGGGCCCTTAACTATGGCTACACCTTC | CASSSTGALNYGYTF
TRBJ2-3 | TRBV7-2 | TRBD1 | NA | TGTGCCAGCAGCCGTAAGGCGGGACAGGCAAAGATCACAGATACGCAGTATTTT | CASSRKAGQAKITDTQYF
TRBJ2-1 | TRBV10-3 | TRBD2 | NA | TGTGCCATCAGCCTTAGCGGGAGTGCCTACAATGAGCAGTTCTTC | CAISLSGSAYNEQFF
TRBJ2-1 | TRBV29-1 | NA | NA | TGCAGCGTTGAAGGAGGCACCTACAATGAGCAGTTCTTC | CSVEGGTYNEQFF
TRBJ2-2 | TRBV7-8 | NA | NA | TGTGCCAGCAGCCCCAGGTCACAGGGACGAACCGGGGAGCTGTTTTTT | CASSPRSQGRTGELFF
TRBJ2-2 | TRBV5-1 | NA | NA | TGCGCCAGCAGCTTAGGTTGGCGGGAATACACCGGGGAGCTGTTTTTT | CASSLGWREYTGELFF
TRBJ1-6 | TRBV9 | NA | NA | TGTGCCAGCAGCGGCAGCAGGGATAATTCACCCCTCCACTTT | CASSGSRDNSPLHF
TRBJ1-1 | TRBV5-1 | NA | NA | TGCGCCAGCAGCTTGTCAGGTGGAAGCACTGAAGCTTTCTTT | CASSLSGGSTEAFF
TRBJ1-1 | TRBV29-1 | TRBD1 | NA | TGCAGCGTTGAAGGCCCTTTGAGGAGACAGGGACACACTGAAGCTTTCTTT | CSVEGPLRRQGHTEAFF
TRBJ2-4 | TRBV14 | NA | NA | TGTGCCAGCAGCCTGGACACAGTAATCGGAAAAAACATTCAGTACTTC | CASSLDTVIGKNIQYF
TRBJ1-2 | TRBV6-1 | NA | NA | TGTGCCAGCAGTGAGCAGGGGTCCTATGGCTACACCTTC | CASSEQGSYGYTF
TRBJ1-1 | TRBV7-3 | NA | NA | TGTGCCAGCAGCTTAACCCAGGACAGTGAAGCTTTCTTT | CASSLTQDSEAFF
TRBJ2-7 | TRBV6-5 | NA | NA | TGTGCCAGCAGTTACCCCCTTGACGGGGAAACCTACGAGCAGTACTTC | CASSYPLDGETYEQYF
TRBJ2-2 | TRBV4-1 | NA | NA | TGCGCCAGCAGCCAAGATGGGGCCCCAGGGGAAAACACCGGGGAGCTGTTTTTT | CASSQDGAPGENTGELFF